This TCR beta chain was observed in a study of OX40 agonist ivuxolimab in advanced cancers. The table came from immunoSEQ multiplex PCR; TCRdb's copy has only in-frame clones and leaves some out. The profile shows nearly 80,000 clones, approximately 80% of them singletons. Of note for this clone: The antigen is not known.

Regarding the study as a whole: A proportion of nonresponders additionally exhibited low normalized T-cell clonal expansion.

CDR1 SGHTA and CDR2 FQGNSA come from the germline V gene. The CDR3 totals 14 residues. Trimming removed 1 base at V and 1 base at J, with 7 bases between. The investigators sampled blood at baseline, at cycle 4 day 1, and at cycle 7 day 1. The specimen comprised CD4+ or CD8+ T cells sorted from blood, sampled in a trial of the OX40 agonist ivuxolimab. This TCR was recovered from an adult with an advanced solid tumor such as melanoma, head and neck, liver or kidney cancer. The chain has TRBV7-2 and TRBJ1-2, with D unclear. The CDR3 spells CASSLDGINYGYTF. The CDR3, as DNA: TGTGCCAGCAGCTTAGATGGAATTAACTATGGCTACACCTTC.